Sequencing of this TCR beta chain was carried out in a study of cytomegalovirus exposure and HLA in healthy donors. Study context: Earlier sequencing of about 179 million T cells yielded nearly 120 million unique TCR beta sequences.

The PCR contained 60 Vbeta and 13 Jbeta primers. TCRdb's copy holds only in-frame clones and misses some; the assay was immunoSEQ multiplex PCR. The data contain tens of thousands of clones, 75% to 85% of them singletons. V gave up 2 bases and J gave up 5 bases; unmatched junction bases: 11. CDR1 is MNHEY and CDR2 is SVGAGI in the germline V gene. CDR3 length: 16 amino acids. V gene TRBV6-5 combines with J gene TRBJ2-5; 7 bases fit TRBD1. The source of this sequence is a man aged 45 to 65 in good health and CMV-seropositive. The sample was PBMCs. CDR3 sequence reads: CASSYLGQGVGETQYF. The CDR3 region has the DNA TGTGCCAGCAGTTACCTTGGGCAGGGGGTGGGTGAGACCCAGTACTTC.